One sample yielded the 19 T cell receptor beta chains listed below, sequenced in a study of blood T cell repertoires in COVID-19. Using immunoSEQ multiplex PCR, the repertoire was profiled, and TCRdb retains in-frame clones only, with some absent. The sample records about 210,000 clones, 80% being singletons. Sequenced input: peripheral blood. The receptors originated from a man in his 60s with acute or convalescent COVID-19.

The rearrangement joins TRBV27 to TRBJ2-1; 7 nucleotides line up with TRBD2. CDR1 is MNHEY, CDR2 SMNVEV, per germline (reference sequence). Germline trimming cut 3 bases from V and 9 bases from J; bases unmatched to any gene: 8. There are 14 residues in the CDR3. The CDR3 nucleotides are TGTGCCAGCAGTTTTGGGCTAGCGGTCGGTGAGCAGTTCTTC. Translated, it gives CASSFGLAVGEQFF.

The chain joins TRBV29-1 to TRBJ2-6, with 7 bases lining up with TRBD1. Germline-derived CDR1 and CDR2 are SQVTM and ANQGSEA. J was trimmed by 2 bases and V by 6 bases; bases with no gene match: 4. The CDR3 spans 14 residues. Here the CDR3 reads CSVTQGAGANVLTF. Here the CDR3 DNA reads TGCAGCGTCACCCAGGGGGCTGGGGCCAACGTCCTGACTTTC.

CDR3 sequence (DNA): TGCGCCAGCAGTGCGACGAGGACAGGGGGGCAAGAGACCCAGTACTTC. It translates to CASSATRTGGQETQYF. The chain links TRBV10-1 to TRBJ2-5; 10 bases are a match to TRBD1. Germline CDR1 reads WNHNN; CDR2 reads SYGVQD (reference sequence). J was trimmed by 2 bases and V by 4 bases; bases with no gene match: 7. CDR3 length: 16 residues.

The chain recombines TRBV6-5 with TRBJ2-5; perhaps TRBD2 as D (5 bases). The germline V gene has CDR1 MNHEY and CDR2 SVGAGI. CDR3 length: 16 amino acids. V dropped 0 bases and J dropped 3 bases, with 14 bases sitting between them. The CDR3 DNA reads as TGTGCCAGCAGTTACTCAGCCGGGGAACGCGAAGAGACCCAGTACTTC. The encoded protein is CASSYSAGEREETQYF.

V is TRBV7-2 and J is TRBJ2-7; TRBD2 matches 12 bases. Trimming cost V 5 bases and J 3 bases; bases outside gene matches: 5. This CDR3 spans 15 amino acids. CDR1 SGHTA and CDR2 FQGNSA come from the germline V gene. CDR3 amino acids: CASSLRTSGIYEQYF. CDR3 sequence (DNA): TGTGCCAGCAGCCTCAGGACTAGCGGGATCTACGAGCAGTACTTC.

The chain couples TRBV5-6 to TRBJ1-2, with D perhaps TRBD1 (5 bases). This CDR3 has 14 residues. V lost 2 bases and J 3 bases, leaving 11 bases between the germline ends. Per germline, CDR1 SGHDT and CDR2 YYEEEE. The CDR3 protein is CASSLGTEYYGYTF. Written as DNA, the CDR3 is TGTGCCAGCAGCTTAGGGACTGAATACTATGGCTACACCTTC.

The chain is built from TRBV7-9 and TRBJ2-3; 11 bases match TRBD2. The CDR3 is 14 residues long. Trimming took 4 bases from V and 5 from J; bases not matched to a gene: 2. From germline, CDR1 is SEHNR and CDR2 FQNEAQ (reference sequence). The CDR3 bases are TGTGCCAGCAGCTCGGGGACTAGCGGAGATACGCAGTATTTT. This sequence encodes CASSSGTSGDTQYF.

This chain connects TRBV5-1 to TRBJ1-4; 7 nucleotides agree with TRBD1. The junction had 3 bases not matched to a gene; V was cut back by 0 bases and J by 7 bases. Germline loops: CDR1 SGHRS, CDR2 YFSETQ. The CDR3 contains 14 residues. The CDR3 reads CASSLERQGEKLFF. The CDR3 nucleotides are TGCGCCAGCAGCTTGGAACGACAGGGTGAAAAACTGTTTTTT. Supplemented by reference TRBV5-1 and TRBJ1-4, the full variable domain reads KAGVTQTPRYLIKTRGQQVTLSCSPISGHRSVSWYQQTPGQGLQFLFEYFSETQRNKGNFPGRFSGRQFSNSRSEMNVSTLELGDSALYLCASSLERQGEKLFFGSGTQLSVL.

A remark on this clone: This CDR3 is also generated by other DNA sequences in the sample. This chain links TRBV4-2 with TRBJ1-2, with a possible D match to TRBD1 (5 bases). V was cut by 0 bases and J by 8 bases, with 13 bases left in between. The CDR3 contains 14 residues. From germline, CDR1 is LGHNA and CDR2 YNFKEQ. The CDR3 DNA reads TGTGCCAGCAGCCAAGATCTCGGGGGTCGAGGCTACACCTTC. This encodes CASSQDLGGRGYTF.

The CDR3 reads CASSPQRTSDEQFF. DNA for the CDR3: TGTGCCAGCTCACCTCAGAGGACTTCCGATGAGCAGTTCTTC. The chain has TRBV18 and TRBJ2-1, with D perhaps matching TRBD2 (5 bases). The V and J ends lost 3 bases and 8 bases respectively, with 14 bases between them. Germline CDR1 and CDR2: KGHSH and LQKENI. The CDR3 loop spans 14 amino acids.

J is TRBJ2-5 and V is TRBV5-1, with 7 bases identical to TRBD1. J lost 2 bases, V lost 3 bases, and 7 bases had no gene match. This CDR3 spans 15 amino acids. Germline assignment: CDR1 SGHRS and CDR2 YFSETQ. CDR3 nucleotide sequence: TGCGCCAGCAGCTATGGGACAGCACTGCAAGAGACCCAGTACTTC. Encoded protein: CASSYGTALQETQYF.

The table lists this clone with a count of one. This chain links TRBV7-2 with TRBJ2-1, with a possible D match to TRBD2 (6 bases). The germline V gene encodes CDR1 SGHTA and CDR2 FQGNSA. Trimming shortened V by 0 bases and J by 10 bases, and 13 bases separated the two germline ends. CDR3 length: 14 residues. The CDR3 loop reads CASSLASGGDEQFF. CDR3 coding DNA: TGTGCCAGCAGCTTAGCTAGTGGCGGGGACGAGCAGTTCTTC.

The rearrangement joins TRBV5-6 to TRBJ1-5; 7 nucleotides match TRBD1. The CDR3 has 13 amino acids. From germline, CDR1 is SGHDT and CDR2 YYEEEE. Losses at the gene ends were 5 bases for V and 6 bases for J; bases not matched to a gene: 5. In nucleotides, the CDR3 is TGTGCCAGCAGTCAGGGGGGCTTTCAGCCCCAGCATTTT. Amino acids: CASSQGGFQPQHF.

The chain links TRBV15 to TRBJ1-4, with 11 bases identical to TRBD1. Germline V CDR1 and CDR2: LNHNV, YYDKDF (reference sequence). Losses at the gene ends were 1 base for V and 3 bases for J; bases not matched to a gene: 4. This CDR3 region has 17 residues. The CDR3, as DNA: TGTGCCACCAGCAGAGGGACAGGGGGCGCCTCTAATGAAAAACTGTTTTTT. It specifies CATSRGTGGASNEKLFF.

The genes are TRBV5-1 and TRBJ2-7; D possibly corresponds to TRBD2 (5 bases). V was cut by 5 bases and J by 4 bases, with 13 bases left in between. Germline V gene sequence: CDR1 SGHRS, CDR2 YFSETQ. The CDR3 runs 13 residues. The DNA of the CDR3 is TGCGCCAGCAGGGACTCCGTTCGGTACGAGCAGTACTTC. Protein sequence: CASRDSVRYEQYF.

The rearrangement uses TRBV28 and TRBJ1-1; no definite D call. Trimming took 6 bases from V and 5 from J, leaving 10 bases between them. In germline, CDR1 is MDHEN, CDR2 SYDVKM. The length of the CDR3 is 12 residues. The CDR3 DNA is TGTGCCAGCAGAAAAGGAGGGACTGAAGCTTTCTTT. It yields the protein CASRKGGTEAFF. The variable domain in full, with the rest retrieved from reference TRBV28 and TRBJ1-1, is DVKVTQSSRYLVKRTGEKVFLECVQDMDHENMFWYRQDPGLGLRLIYFSYDVKMKEKGDIPEGYSVSREKKERFSLILESASTNQTSMYLCASRKGGTEAFFGQGTRLTVV.

This chain joins TRBV4-2 and TRBJ2-7; D ambiguous. The CDR3 has 14 amino acids. Germline CDR1 is LGHNA and CDR2 is YNFKEQ. Trimming removed 8 bases at V and 0 bases at J, with 14 bases between. Here the CDR3 DNA reads TGTGCCAGCCGATATGACTCGAGCTCCTACGAGCAGTACTTC. This translates into CASRYDSSSYEQYF.

The chain couples TRBV2 to TRBJ1-1, with 8 nucleotides matching TRBD1. The CDR3 covers 14 residues. Germline trimming cut 7 bases from V and 5 bases from J; bases unmatched to any gene: 9. Germline CDR1 is SNHLY and CDR2 is FYNNEI. The DNA for the CDR3 is TGTGCCAGCACCAAGGACAGGGAGGAGACTGAAGCTTTCTTT. The encoded protein is CASTKDREETEAFF.

J is TRBJ2-3 and V is TRBV7-9; D is undetermined. The CDR3 has 12 residues. The germline V and J ends were trimmed by 5 bases and 0 bases, with 3 bases remaining between them. Germline V CDR1 and CDR2: SEHNR, FQNEAQ (reference sequence). The CDR3, as DNA: TGTGCCAGCAGCCTCAGCACAGATACGCAGTATTTT. It translates to CASSLSTDTQYF.